A single sample is the source of the 5 T cell receptor beta chains below, sequenced in a study of blood T cell repertoires in COVID-19. Data came from immunoSEQ multiplex PCR; TCRdb stores just in-frame clones and leaves some out. The table includes hundreds of thousands of clones, around 84% detected once. The sequenced sample was peripheral blood. These receptors all stem from a woman of 80 years or more with active or convalescent COVID-19.

This chain uses TRBV11-2 with TRBJ1-2; possibly TRBD1 for D (6 bases). Trimming stripped 5 bases from V and 4 bases from J, with 14 bases between. Germline V gene sequence: CDR1 SGHAT, CDR2 FQNNGV. The CDR3 runs 14 residues. Written as DNA, the CDR3 is TGTGCCAGCAGCCAAAGAGCAGGGGCCTATGGCTACACCTTC. Translating it yields CASSQRAGAYGYTF.

The V call is TRBV5-4, the J call TRBJ2-5; 11 positions match TRBD2. V trimming: 0 bases; J trimming: 2 bases; junction bases outside the gene matches: 0. Germline assignment: CDR1 SGHNT and CDR2 YYREEE (reference sequence). The CDR3 runs to 15 residues. CDR3 in amino acids: CASSLGLAGQETQYF. Here the CDR3 DNA reads TGTGCCAGCAGCTTGGGACTAGCGGGACAAGAGACCCAGTACTTC.

This sequence joins TRBV4-2 and TRBJ2-2; unclear D gene. From germline, CDR1 is LGHNA and CDR2 YNFKEQ. V shed 4 bases and J shed 4 bases, with 10 bases lying between them. The CDR3 contains 14 residues. For the CDR3, the DNA is TGTGCCAGCAGCCTCAAAACAGCCACCGGGGAGCTGTTTTTT. Amino acid sequence: CASSLKTATGELFF.

This chain connects TRBV28 to TRBJ2-7; possibly TRBD2 for D (7 bases). V lost 4 bases to trimming and J lost 4 bases, with 14 bases between them. From germline, CDR1 is MDHEN and CDR2 SYDVKM. The CDR3 is made up of 14 amino acids. CDR3 protein: CASSSVGGGYEQYF. The CDR3 region has the DNA TGTGCCAGCAGTTCGGTGGGAGGGGGGTACGAGCAGTACTTC.

This clone was detected only once. The genes are TRBV7-2 and TRBJ2-7, with D possibly matching TRBD2 (5 bases). The CDR3 totals 14 residues. Looked up from germline, CDR1 is SGHTA and CDR2 is FQGNSA. Deletions cut 3 bases from V and 0 bases from J, with 9 bases between. The CDR3 sequence: CASSFTGTSYEQYF. In nucleotides, the CDR3 is TGTGCCAGCAGCTTTACGGGAACCTCCTACGAGCAGTACTTC.